Here is one TCR beta chain with its context. Its specificity is not known. The sample belongs to a study of T cell responses to AZD1222 COVID-19 vaccine. Findings and limits, study-wide: Repertoires were sampled only after the peak T cell response. Baseline serology detected seropositivity in only six AZD1222 recipients. Possibly, clonal diversity was underestimated; donors were largely white British and included more females. Spike-wide vaccine-associated CD4 TCRs dominated at 160-218 and 743-854.

The method was immunoSEQ multiplex PCR; TCRdb's version includes in-frame clones alone and lacks a portion of them. Among approximately 140,000 clones, about 93% were seen once, and the ten largest hold approximately 2.9%. CDR3 size: 15 residues. Germline-derived CDR1 and CDR2 are SGHRS and YFSETQ. J gave up 6 bases and V 0 bases, and 3 bases lay outside the gene matches. The receptor was isolated from an adult in good health. The J gene is TRBJ2-1, the V gene TRBV5-1; 10 bases match TRBD2. Sequences were derived from peripheral blood, sampled on day 0 of MenACWY control vaccination. CDR3: CASSLDSGGFNEQFF. CDR3 DNA: TGCGCCAGCAGCTTGGATAGCGGGGGGTTCAATGAGCAGTTCTTC.